This TCR beta chain appears in the sequencing data of a study of blood T cell repertoires in COVID-19. Generated by immunoSEQ multiplex PCR, the TCRdb table keeps only in-frame clones and is missing some. The repertoire includes around 320,000 clones, about nine tenths of them detected once, and more than 6.5% sits in the top ten. Germline V CDR1 and CDR2: MNHEY, SVGAGI. The CDR3 contains 14 residues. J lost 7 bases, V lost 6 bases, and 6 bases had no gene match. Sequences were obtained from peripheral blood. J is TRBJ1-4 and V is TRBV6-5, with 9 positions matching TRBD1. This receptor was obtained from a woman in her 30s who had recovered from COVID-19. This CDR3 reads CASSSGQGFEKLFF. For the CDR3, the DNA is TGTGCCAGCAGCTCGGGACAGGGTTTTGAAAAACTGTTTTTT.